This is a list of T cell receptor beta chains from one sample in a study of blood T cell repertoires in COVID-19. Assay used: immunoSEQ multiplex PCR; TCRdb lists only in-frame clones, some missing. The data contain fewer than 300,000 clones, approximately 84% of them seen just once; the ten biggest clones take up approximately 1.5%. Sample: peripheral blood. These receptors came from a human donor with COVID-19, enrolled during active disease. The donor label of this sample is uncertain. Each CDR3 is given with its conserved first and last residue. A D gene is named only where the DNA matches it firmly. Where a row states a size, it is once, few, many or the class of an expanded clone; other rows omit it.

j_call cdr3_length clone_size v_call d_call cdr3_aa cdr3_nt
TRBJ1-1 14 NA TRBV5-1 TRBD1 CASSYQGGNTEAFF TGCGCCAGCAGCTACCAGGGGGGGAACACTGAAGCTTTCTTT
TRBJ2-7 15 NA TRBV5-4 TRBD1 CASSLAGGEAYEQYF TGTGCCAGCAGCTTGGCAGGGGGCGAAGCCTACGAGCAGTACTTC
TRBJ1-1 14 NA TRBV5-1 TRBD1 CASSTGTGDTEAFF TGCGCCAGCAGCACCGGGACAGGGGACACTGAAGCTTTCTTT
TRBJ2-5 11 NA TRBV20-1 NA CSGQIQETQYF TGCAGTGGGCAGATACAAGAGACCCAGTACTTC
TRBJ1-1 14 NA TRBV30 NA CAWSRGTVNTEAFF TGTGCCTGGAGTAGGGGAACAGTTAACACTGAAGCTTTCTTT
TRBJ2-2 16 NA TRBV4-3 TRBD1 CASSQGQGAGTGELFF TGCGCCAGCAGCCAAGGGCAGGGGGCAGGTACCGGGGAGCTGTTTTTT
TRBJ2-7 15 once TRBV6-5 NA CASNAWKGQTYEQYF TGTGCCAGCAACGCCTGGAAAGGACAGACCTACGAGCAGTACTTC
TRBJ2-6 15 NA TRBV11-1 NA CASSLGGAGANVLTF TGTGCCAGCAGCTTAGGGGGGGCTGGGGCCAACGTCCTGACTTTC
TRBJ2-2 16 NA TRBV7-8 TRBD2 CASSSLTSGRGGELFF TGTGCCAGCAGCTCGCTGACTAGCGGGAGGGGCGGGGAGCTGTTTTTT
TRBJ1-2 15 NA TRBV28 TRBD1 CASSPPTGGAYGYTF TGTGCCAGCAGTCCCCCGACAGGGGGCGCCTATGGCTACACCTTC
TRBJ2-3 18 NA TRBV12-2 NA CASRFPPAGGRRADTQYF TGTGCAAGTCGCTTTCCCCCCGCAGGCGGGAGGAGGGCAGATACGCAGTATTTT
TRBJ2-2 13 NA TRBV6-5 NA CATCRGSAGELFF TGTGCCACCTGTCGGGGGTCGGCCGGGGAGCTGTTTTTT
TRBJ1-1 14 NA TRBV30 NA CAWSVGSWNTEAFF TGTGCCTGGAGTGTCGGGTCCTGGAACACTGAAGCTTTCTTT
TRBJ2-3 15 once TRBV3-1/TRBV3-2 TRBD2 CASRDGAGGTDTQYF TGTGCCAGCAGAGACGGGGCGGGAGGAACAGATACGCAGTATTTT
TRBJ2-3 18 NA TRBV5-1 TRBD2 CASSLDETSGRGPDTQYF TGCGCCAGCAGCTTGGATGAGACTAGCGGGAGGGGTCCAGATACGCAGTATTTT
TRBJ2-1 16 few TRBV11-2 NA CASSSEVAGSYNEQFF TGTGCCAGCAGCTCTGAGGTTGCGGGCTCCTACAATGAGCAGTTCTTC
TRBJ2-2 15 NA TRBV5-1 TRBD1 CASSGRQGGTGELFF TGCGCCAGCAGCGGTCGACAGGGGGGTACCGGGGAGCTGTTTTTT